This T cell receptor beta chain was identified during a study of T cells in Graves' hyperthyroidism and ophthalmopathy. Study-level information: Peripheral blood draws took place at initial diagnosis, ahead of any treatment. Study-wide findings and caveats: From stable hyperthyroidism, ophthalmopathy was set apart by a 13 V-J model.

V lost 3 bases and J lost 4, with 19 bases in between. The CDR3 totals 17 residues. This clonotype was recorded many times. What it binds is not known. Authors of the study amplified TCR beta CDR3 regions from RNA transcripts. In the first-round RT-PCR of the TCR CDR3, the HTBI primer set was used. TCRdb re-analysed the multiplex PCR reads in MiXCR, keeping a single row per CDR3 protein. The repertoire consists of approximately 610,000 distinct CDR3 sequences, with about 15% occurring once and the leading ten covering over 3.5%. Isolation of PBMCs was performed on around 10 ml fresh peripheral blood. What was sequenced was blood. This clonotype was obtained from a middle-aged woman with Graves' ophthalmopathy. The rearrangement joins TRBV12-3 or TRBV12-4 to TRBJ1-5; perhaps TRBD1 as D (6 bases). CDR3 sequence: CASSFGGARGLNQPQHF. CDR3 nucleotide sequence: TGTGCCAGCAGTTTCGGGGGGGCAAGAGGGCTGAATCAGCCCCAGCATTTT.